Listed below are T cell receptor beta chains from one sample, sequenced in a study of blood T cell repertoires in COVID-19. The protocol was immunoSEQ multiplex PCR, while the TCRdb copy is restricted to in-frame clones and leaves out a portion. The sample holds tens of thousands of clones; roughly four fifths are singletons and the top ten take around 8.7%. The sequenced sample was peripheral blood. The receptors stem from a woman of 80 years or more with acute or convalescent COVID-19. Each CDR3 is given with its conserved first and last residue. A D gene is named only where the DNA matches it firmly. Clone size appears in some rows only: once, few, many, or a class for an expanded clone.

j_gene: TRBJ2-7; v_gene: TRBV11-2; d_gene: TRBD2; abundance: .; CDR3aa: CASSPLGAGDLHEQYF; CDR3nt: TGTGCCAGCAGCCCCTTAGGAGCGGGAGACCTACACGAGCAGTACTTC
j_gene: TRBJ2-3; v_gene: TRBV2; d_gene: TRBD2; abundance: .; CDR3aa: CASSEWGLGVPTDTQYF; CDR3nt: TGTGCCAGCAGTGAATGGGGACTAGGGGTCCCCACAGATACGCAGTATTTT
j_gene: TRBJ1-2; v_gene: TRBV18; d_gene: .; abundance: .; CDR3aa: CASSPITQEHGYTF; CDR3nt: TGTGCCAGCTCACCAATCACGCAGGAACATGGCTACACCTTC
j_gene: TRBJ2-1; v_gene: TRBV19; d_gene: .; abundance: .; CDR3aa: CASSQRGGASVVNEQFF; CDR3nt: TGTGCCAGTAGCCAAAGGGGTGGCGCCTCAGTGGTTAATGAGCAGTTCTTC
j_gene: TRBJ2-1; v_gene: TRBV5-1; d_gene: TRBD2; abundance: .; CDR3aa: CASSLSSGDFGEQFF; CDR3nt: TGCGCCAGCAGCTTGTCTAGCGGGGATTTTGGCGAGCAGTTCTTC
j_gene: TRBJ2-1; v_gene: TRBV19; d_gene: .; abundance: .; CDR3aa: CASSIGRGITEQFF; CDR3nt: TGTGCCAGTAGTATAGGTCGGGGAATCACTGAGCAGTTCTTC
j_gene: TRBJ2-2; v_gene: TRBV7-3; d_gene: TRBD2; abundance: few; CDR3aa: CASSNSGSGAGELFF; CDR3nt: TGTGCCAGCAGCAATAGCGGGAGTGGGGCCGGGGAGCTGTTTTTT
j_gene: TRBJ2-2; v_gene: TRBV6-5; d_gene: .; abundance: .; CDR3aa: CASSLRTTAPGELFF; CDR3nt: TGTGCCAGCAGTCTTCGTACGACAGCCCCCGGGGAGCTGTTTTTT
j_gene: TRBJ2-7; v_gene: TRBV28; d_gene: TRBD1; abundance: .; CDR3aa: CASSDGTGKNEQYF; CDR3nt: TGTGCCAGTTCAGATGGGACAGGGAAGAACGAGCAGTACTTC
j_gene: TRBJ2-7; v_gene: TRBV11-2; d_gene: TRBD2; abundance: .; CDR3aa: CASSLVAGGYEQYF; CDR3nt: TGTGCCAGCAGCTTGGTGGCGGGAGGCTACGAGCAGTACTTC
j_gene: TRBJ2-1; v_gene: TRBV5-1; d_gene: .; abundance: few; CDR3aa: CASQRGAPNNEQFF; CDR3nt: TGCGCCAGCCAACGGGGGGCCCCCAATAATGAGCAGTTCTTC
j_gene: TRBJ1-2; v_gene: TRBV5-6; d_gene: TRBD1; abundance: .; CDR3aa: CASSFFSGTGNRALRTF; CDR3nt: TGTGCCAGCAGCTTTTTCTCCGGGACAGGGAATAGGGCCCTAAGGACCTTC
j_gene: TRBJ2-7; v_gene: TRBV27; d_gene: TRBD2; abundance: .; CDR3aa: CASSLLAGDTTYEQYF; CDR3nt: TGTGCCAGCAGTTTACTAGCGGGGGATACTACCTACGAGCAGTACTTC
j_gene: TRBJ2-5; v_gene: TRBV24-1; d_gene: TRBD1; abundance: .; CDR3aa: CATGRPRDRGRETQYF; CDR3nt: TGTGCCACCGGTCGACCACGGGACAGGGGGCGAGAGACCCAGTACTTC
j_gene: TRBJ1-3; v_gene: TRBV2; d_gene: .; abundance: .; CDR3aa: CASSEESVSGNTIYF; CDR3nt: TGTGCCAGCAGTGAAGAATCCGTATCTGGAAACACCATATATTTT
j_gene: TRBJ2-7; v_gene: TRBV6-5; d_gene: .; abundance: .; CDR3aa: CASSYSVREYYEQYF; CDR3nt: TGTGCCAGCAGTTACTCGGTACGGGAATACTACGAGCAGTACTTC